Below, one T cell receptor (beta chain) is given with its context. The antigen is not known. Systemic immunosuppression or a history of autoimmune disease excluded patients. These data belong to a study of OX40 agonist ivuxolimab in advanced cancers. Study background: Patients' therapy was ivuxolimab, an antibody that acts as an agonist of OX40 (CD134). Patients enrolled in dose escalation were diagnosed with hepatocellular carcinoma, melanoma, renal cell or head and neck cancer.

CDR3 length equals 13 residues. V dropped 5 bases and J dropped 5; count of bases not matched to a gene: 5. CDR1 and CDR2 (germline): SGHTA, FQGNSA. Some clones are missing from TCRdb's copy, which holds only in-frame ones; the method was immunoSEQ multiplex PCR. The sample includes fewer than 40,000 clones, 87% of them seen just once. Overall study results and limits: The expanded peripheral T cells' antigen specificity was not determined.

The gene calls are TRBV7-2 and TRBJ2-5; 7 nucleotides match TRBD1. This TCR came from an adult with an advanced solid tumor such as melanoma, head and neck, liver or kidney cancer. The material was CD4+ or CD8+ T cells sorted from blood, obtained in a trial of the OX40 agonist ivuxolimab. The CDR3: CASSLDRAETQYF. The CDR3 coding sequence is TGTGCCAGCAGCCTAGACAGGGCCGAGACCCAGTACTTC. The complete variable domain, with remaining parts taken from reference TRBV7-2 and TRBJ2-5, reads GAGVSQSPSNKVTEKGKDVELRCDPISGHTALYWYRQSLGQGLEFLIYFQGNSAPDKSGLPSDRFSAERTGGSVSTLTIQRTQQEDSAVYLCASSLDRAETQYFGPGTRLLVL.